The 27 T cell receptor beta chains below were found in one sample sequenced in a study of cytomegalovirus exposure and HLA in healthy donors. PCR was performed using 60 Vbeta and 13 Jbeta primers. Repertoires were generated with immunoSEQ multiplex PCR, while TCRdb's copy carries only in-frame clones and drops some. The table has tens of thousands of clones, 65% to 70% seen once. Specimen: PBMCs. These receptors all stem from a man between 40 and 49 years old in good health and CMV-seropositive.

This clone turned up a few times. This rearrangement joins TRBV28 to TRBJ2-4, with TRBD1 matching over 8 bases. Germline V gene lookup returns CDR1 MDHEN and CDR2 SYDVKM. J gave up 0 bases and V 6 bases, and 7 bases lay outside the gene matches. The CDR3 has 16 residues. CDR3 sequence (DNA): TGTGCCAGCAGCCTGACAGGGGCAATAGCCAAAAACATTCAGTACTTC. This encodes CASSLTGAIAKNIQYF.

The chain uses TRBV28 and TRBJ2-1; possibly TRBD2 for D (5 bases). The V and J ends lost 5 bases and 5 bases respectively, with 22 bases between them. Germline V gene lookup returns CDR1 MDHEN and CDR2 SYDVKM. The CDR3 runs to 17 residues. DNA for the CDR3: TGTGCCAGCAGTCCGCCCCCGGGCCAAGGGAGCCACAATGAGCAGTTCTTC. Its protein is CASSPPPGQGSHNEQFF.

V gene TRBV5-4 combines with J gene TRBJ2-5, with D perhaps matching TRBD1 (5 bases). This CDR3 has 13 amino acids. Germline CDR1 and CDR2: SGHNT and YYREEE (reference sequence). The ends were cut back, 3 bases at V and 4 bases at J, with 10 bases in the middle. The CDR3 nucleotides are TGTGCCAGCAGCTCTCAGGGTCGAGAGACCCAGTACTTC. Its translation: CASSSQGRETQYF.

The chain carries TRBV5-1 and TRBJ2-2; 11 bases are shared with TRBD2. CDR1 SGHRS and CDR2 YFSETQ come from the germline V gene. There are 15 residues in the CDR3. V lost 0 bases, J lost 6 bases, and 1 base stayed unmatched. In nucleotides, the CDR3 is TGCGCCAGCAGCTTGGTGGGACTAGCGGCCGGGGAGCTGTTTTTT. Protein: CASSLVGLAAGELFF.

V is TRBV5-1 and J is TRBJ2-1; the D gene is possibly TRBD2 (7 bases). The CDR3 contains 16 residues. The germline CDR1 and CDR2 sequences are SGHRS and YFSETQ. The V and J ends lost 4 bases and 4 bases respectively, with 18 bases between them. The DNA for the CDR3 is TGCGCCAGCAGCGTTCAAGGGGGGGTACAATACAATGAGCAGTTCTTC. It codes for CASSVQGGVQYNEQFF.

In regard to this clone: The junction differs from germline at one of its ends, possibly a read error. The chain is built from TRBV7-7 and TRBJ2-1, with TRBD2 identical over 7 bases. Per germline, CDR1 SSHAT and CDR2 FNYEAQ (reference sequence). The CDR3 sequence is 15 residues long. The CDR3 loop is CASSLERGPYNEQFF. The CDR3, as DNA: TGTGCTAGCAGCTTAGAGCGGGGACCTTACAATGAGCAGTTCTTC. The variable domain in full, completed from reference TRBV7-7 and TRBJ2-1, reads GAGVSQSPRYKVTKRGQDVTLRCDPISSHATLYWYQQALGQGPEFLTYFNYEAQPDKSGLPSDRFSAERPEGSISTLTIQRTEQRDSAMYRCASSLERGPYNEQFFGPGTRLTVL.

CDR3 amino acids: CASNRGMNTEAFF. The CDR3 DNA reads TGTGCCTCCAACAGGGGGATGAACACTGAAGCTTTCTTT. The genes are TRBV2 and TRBJ1-1; TRBD1 agrees at 8 bases. The CDR3 covers 13 residues. The V gene end was trimmed by 11 bases and the J gene end by 0 bases; junction bases not matched to a gene: 5. Germline V gene data show CDR1 as SNHLY and CDR2 as FYNNEI.

V usage is TRBV27 and J usage is TRBJ2-3; D perhaps matches TRBD1 (6 bases). The CDR3 is made up of 15 amino acids. Trimming cost V 5 bases and J 6 bases, with 18 bases left between them. In germline, CDR1 is MNHEY, CDR2 SMNVEV (reference sequence). CDR3 nucleotides: TGTGCCAGCAGTCTCTCGGGACACCCTATGGATACGCAGTATTTT. As protein: CASSLSGHPMDTQYF.

The genes are TRBV4-2 and TRBJ1-4; the match to TRBD1 covers 11 bases. The CDR3 consists of 19 residues. Germline lookup yields CDR1 LGHNA and CDR2 YNFKEQ. Germline trimming cut 0 bases from V and 2 bases from J; bases unmatched to any gene: 8. Written as DNA, the CDR3 is TGTGCCAGCAGCCAAGATCTCACTGGACAGGGGGCTACTAATGAAAAACTGTTTTTT. Encoded protein: CASSQDLTGQGATNEKLFF.

This chain joins TRBV19 and TRBJ2-1, with TRBD2 identical over 9 bases. V lost 5 bases and J lost 4; bases outside the gene matches: 6. Germline assignment: CDR1 LNHDA and CDR2 SQIVND (reference sequence). The CDR3 length is 15 residues. CDR3 residues: CASSATSGPYNEQFF. CDR3 DNA: TGTGCCAGTAGTGCGACTAGCGGACCGTACAATGAGCAGTTCTTC.

A few counts support this clone. This rearrangement joins TRBV18 to TRBJ1-4, with 7 bases matching TRBD1. From germline, CDR1 is KGHSH and CDR2 LQKENI. V shed 3 bases and J 7 bases; nucleotides not matched to a gene: 8. CDR3 size: 15 residues. The CDR3 region is CASSPPTGQGEKLFF. CDR3 sequence (DNA): TGTGCCAGCTCACCCCCGACAGGGCAAGGTGAAAAACTGTTTTTT.

In this sample, this clone turned up a few times. The chain carries TRBV13 and TRBJ1-1; a possible D gene is TRBD1 (6 bases). The V gene lost 2 bases and the J gene lost 0 bases, with 10 bases spanning the gap. Germline CDR1 PRHDT, CDR2 FYEKMQ (reference sequence). The CDR3 is 15 amino acids. For the CDR3, the DNA is TGTGCCAGCAGCTTAACTGACAGGCTGAACACTGAAGCTTTCTTT. The encoded protein is CASSLTDRLNTEAFF.

The chain couples TRBV28 to TRBJ1-3; the match to TRBD1 covers 8 bases. The junction had 8 bases not matched to a gene; V was cut back by 6 bases and J by 4 bases. CDR1 and CDR2 from the germline V gene are MDHEN and SYDVKM. The CDR3 consists of 15 residues. CDR3 nucleotides: TGTGCCAGCAGCCTCGACAGGGGTTTAGGAAACACCATATATTTT. As protein: CASSLDRGLGNTIYF.

The rearrangement joins TRBV5-6 to TRBJ1-2, with TRBD1 matching 12 bases. Germline CDR1 is SGHDT and CDR2 is YYEEEE. The CDR3 consists of 14 residues. J was trimmed by 7 bases and V by 4 bases; bases with no gene match: 5. The CDR3: CASSLPGQGAGYTF. The CDR3 bases are TGTGCCAGCAGCCTACCGGGACAGGGGGCTGGCTACACCTTC.

V and J are TRBV2 and TRBJ2-2; no firm D call. CDR3 length: 13 residues. From germline, CDR1 is SNHLY and CDR2 FYNNEI. The V and J ends lost 4 bases and 3 bases respectively, with 6 bases between them. CDR3 protein: CASSVEYTGELFF. The CDR3 DNA follows: TGTGCCAGCAGTGTTGAGTACACCGGGGAGCTGTTTTTT. The full variable domain, rest sourced from reference TRBV2 and TRBJ2-2, is EPEVTQTPSHQVTQMGQEVILRCVPISNHLYFYWYRQILGQKVEFLVSFYNNEISEKSEIFDDQFSVERPDGSNFTLKIRSTKLEDSAMYFCASSVEYTGELFFGEGSRLTVL.

V is TRBV5-1 and J is TRBJ2-3, with no clear D. With 0 bases removed from V and 5 bases from J, the gap between germline ends came to 4 bases. CDR1 is SGHRS and CDR2 is YFSETQ in the germline V gene. The CDR3 has 12 residues. This CDR3 reads CASSLVIDTQYF. The CDR3 DNA follows: TGCGCCAGCAGCTTGGTTATAGATACGCAGTATTTT.

This clone was seen more than once but under ten times. The chain joins TRBV25-1 to TRBJ2-1; D gene uncertain. The germline V gene has CDR1 MGHDK and CDR2 SYGVNS. V lost 6 bases, J lost 12 bases, and 15 bases lay in between. The CDR3 loop spans 12 amino acids. The DNA of the CDR3 is TGTGCCAGCAGGAATATCTCGGGTCGGCAGTTCTTC. It encodes CASRNISGRQFF.

V and J are TRBV7-8 and TRBJ2-5, with 7 bases matching TRBD2. The CDR3 spans 18 residues. Germline loops: CDR1 SGHVS, CDR2 FQNEAQ. Germline trimming cut 2 bases from V and 4 bases from J; bases unmatched to any gene: 16. The DNA of the CDR3 is TGTGCCAGCAGCTTAAGGGCTAGCGGTGCCGGGGGACTAGAGACCCAGTACTTC. It translates to CASSLRASGAGGLETQYF.

There are a few counts of this clone. The chain is built from TRBV7-2 and TRBJ1-4; perhaps TRBD1 as D (5 bases). CDR3 length: 15 residues. Germline V lookup: CDR1 SGHTA, CDR2 FQGNSA. Trimming left V 1 base short and J 2 bases short, with 8 bases between. CDR3 nucleotides: TGTGCCAGCAGCTTAGGCAGGGCTACTAATGAAAAACTGTTTTTT. Amino acid sequence: CASSLGRATNEKLFF.

V is TRBV20-1 and J is TRBJ2-5; D is ambiguous. CDR3 length equals 11 residues. Germline-derived CDR1 and CDR2 are DFQATT and SNEGSKA (reference sequence). Trimming cost V 3 bases and J 4 bases, with 6 bases left between them. The CDR3 sequence: CSASGGETQYF. CDR3 nucleotides: TGCAGTGCTAGTGGCGGAGAGACCCAGTACTTC.

V gene TRBV4-3 combines with J gene TRBJ1-3; D unclear. CDR1 and CDR2 from the germline V gene are LGHNA and YSLEER. This CDR3 is built from 15 residues. V shed 5 bases and J shed 0 bases, with 11 bases lying between them. As DNA, the CDR3 is TGCGCCAGCAGCTACTTTCAGGACTCTGGAAACACCATATATTTT. Its translation: CASSYFQDSGNTIYF.

CDR3 in DNA: TGTGCCAGCAGTGATTTCCGGGGGCAAGAGACCCAGTACTTC. Protein sequence: CASSDFRGQETQYF. The chain has TRBV25-1 and TRBJ2-5; maybe TRBD2 (6 bases). The V gene's germline CDR1 is MGHDK and CDR2 SYGVNS. The V end was cut by 3 bases, the J end by 2 bases, with 10 bases between. This CDR3 has 14 amino acids.

This chain joins TRBV5-6 and TRBJ1-2; tentatively, D is TRBD1 (6 bases). With 0 bases removed from V and 4 bases from J, the gap between germline ends came to 16 bases. Germline CDR1 reads SGHDT; CDR2 reads YYEEEE. The CDR3 contains 16 residues. The CDR3 spells CASSLGGPGESYGYTF. The CDR3 DNA reads TGTGCCAGCAGCTTGGGAGGCCCAGGGGAGAGCTATGGCTACACCTTC. Full variable domain (outside the CDR3, taken from reference TRBV5-6 and TRBJ1-2): DAGVTQSPTHLIKTRGQQVTLRCSPKSGHDTVSWYQQALGQGPQFIFQYYEEEERQRGNFPDRFSGHQFPNYSSELNVNALLLGDSALYLCASSLGGPGESYGYTFGSGTRLTVV.

As DNA, the CDR3 is TGTGCCAGCAGTGAAGGAGTTTTGACAGGGGGCAGTGAAAAACTGTTTTTT. Translating it yields CASSEGVLTGGSEKLFF. The chain is built from TRBV2 and TRBJ1-4; 10 bases are shared with TRBD1. The CDR3 contains 17 residues. Germline-derived CDR1 and CDR2 are SNHLY and FYNNEI. Germline trimming cut 1 base from V and 7 bases from J; bases unmatched to any gene: 9.

Only a few counts were recorded for this clone. The chain carries TRBV29-1 and TRBJ1-2, with TRBD1 as a possible D gene (6 bases). V lost 3 bases and J lost 2, with 10 bases in between. The CDR3 runs to 13 residues. The germline V gene has CDR1 SQVTM and CDR2 ANQGSEA. The CDR3, as DNA: TGCAGCGTTGAGGACAGACTAAACTATGGCTACACCTTC. As protein: CSVEDRLNYGYTF. Using reference TRBV29-1 and TRBJ1-2 for the parts outside the CDR3, the full variable domain is SAVISQKPSRDICQRGTSLTIQCQVDSQVTMMFWYRQQPGQSLTLIATANQGSEATYESGFVIDKFPISRPNLTFSTLTVSNMSPEDSSIYLCSVEDRLNYGYTFGSGTRLTVV.

This sequence joins TRBV5-1 and TRBJ1-1; maybe TRBD1 (6 bases). The CDR3 has 12 residues. Germline assignment: CDR1 SGHRS and CDR2 YFSETQ. The V and J ends lost 3 bases and 4 bases respectively, with 7 bases between them. This chain's CDR3 is CASSSQGTEAFF. The CDR3 DNA reads TGCGCCAGCAGCTCACAGGGCACTGAAGCTTTCTTT.

The chain is built from TRBV6-5 and TRBJ2-7, with D maybe TRBD2 (5 bases). V lost 5 bases to trimming and J lost 2 bases, with 13 bases between them. Germline V lookup: CDR1 MNHEY, CDR2 SVGAGI. The CDR3 totals 14 residues. The CDR3 DNA reads TGTGCCAGCAGTCCTTTCCCCGGGGCCTACGAGCAGTACTTC. Its translation is CASSPFPGAYEQYF.